The sequence of this T cell receptor (beta chain) was determined in a study of T-cell memory formation after mild COVID-19. Trimming removed 3 bases from V and 4 bases from J, with 11 bases in between. The CDR3 length is 15 residues. CDR1 and CDR2 from the germline V gene are KGHDR and SFDVKD. Libraries for TCRalpha and TCRbeta carried sample barcodes and unique molecular identifiers via 5'RACE. TCRdb recomputed calls from the 5' RACE reads with MiXCR, one row per CDR3 protein. This table has more than 300,000 distinct CDR3 sequences, approximately 13% appearing once. Findings of the study overall: The CD4+ clones that contracted clustered mainly within CM and EM, and the CD8+ clones concentrated in EMRA. Day 15 to 85 contracting clones showed balanced CD4/CD8; later expanders leaned CD4+.

This clonotype was seen repeatedly, ten times or more. Its antigen remains unknown. This TCR was recovered from a man younger than 35 who had mild COVID-19 (a few samples of this study predate the infection). Cell type and time point are not known. The chain combines TRBV24-1 with TRBJ2-2; perhaps TRBD1 as D (6 bases). Input material: PBMCs or a T cell subset sorted from them (not recorded which). Here the CDR3 reads CATSDTGSGTGELFF. The CDR3 DNA reads TGTGCCACCAGTGATACAGGGAGCGGCACCGGGGAGCTGTTTTTT.